This T cell receptor beta chain emerged from a study of control samples from healthy donors and cancer patients. Measured with immunoSEQ multiplex PCR; TCRdb has only the in-frame clones, and not every one. The sample shows some 87,000 clones, roughly nine tenths of them seen only once. The germline V gene encodes CDR1 KGHSH and CDR2 LQKENI. This CDR3 comprises 15 residues. V dropped 2 bases and J dropped 7 bases, with 15 bases sitting between them. This TCR was recovered from a man younger than 40 in good health. V and J are TRBV18 and TRBJ2-1, with D unclear. The sample was blood. CDR3 bases: TGTGCCAGCTCACCAAGGCAGAGACCATCGAATGAGCAGTTCTTC. This codes for CASSPRQRPSNEQFF.